Following are 9 T cell receptor beta chains from one sample sequenced in a study of patients and donors after allogeneic stem cell transplantation. MiXCR was run by TCRdb on the RT-PCR reads, yielding one entry per CDR3 protein. The data contain 920,000 or so distinct CDR3 sequences, roughly 18% of them singletons. Sequenced: blood, either unsorted or a sorted T cell fraction (not recorded which). The receptors here all came from a human donor who was either an allogeneic HSCT recipient or a stem cell or donor lymphocyte infusion donor (not recorded which). It is not recorded whose cells these are; they may come from a transplant donor.

The V and J genes are TRBV20-1 and TRBJ1-1; D call uncertain. Germline CDR1 and CDR2: DFQATT and SNEGSKA (reference sequence). CDR3 length: 13 amino acids. V lost 5 bases to trimming and J lost 1 base, with 11 bases between them. CDR3 in amino acids: CSAPRRGNTEAFF. In nucleotides, the CDR3 is TGCAGTGCTCCAAGACGGGGGAACACTGAAGCTTTCTTT.

This clonotype was counted at least ten times. The chain couples TRBV6-5 to TRBJ2-7, with D unclear. Between the trimmed V and J ends, which lost 4 bases and 3 bases, there was a span of 10 bases. CDR3 length: 13 amino acids. Germline V gene sequence: CDR1 MNHEY, CDR2 SVGAGI. The CDR3 loop is CASSLGRIYEQYF. In nucleotides, the CDR3 is TGTGCCAGCAGTTTAGGGCGGATCTACGAGCAGTACTTC.

In its sample, this clonotype was seen a few times. V usage is TRBV4-1 and J usage is TRBJ2-1; 7 positions agree with TRBD2. Germline V CDR1 and CDR2: MGHRA, YSYEKL. The CDR3 loop spans 15 amino acids. Trimming removed 1 base from V and 8 bases from J; junction bases left unmatched: 8. CDR3 sequence reads: CASSQVGLEYHEQFF. CDR3 sequence (DNA): TGCGCCAGCAGCCAAGTTGGACTAGAATACCATGAGCAGTTCTTC.

This clonotype occurred a few times. The chain is built from TRBV12-3 or TRBV12-4 and TRBJ2-7, with D perhaps given as TRBD1 or TRBD2 (7 bases each). V lost 0 bases and J lost 7, with 13 bases in between. This CDR3 is 14 amino acids long. This chain's CDR3 is CASSLAGRGGEQYF. The DNA of the CDR3 is TGTGCCAGCAGTTTAGCCGGCAGGGGGGGGGAGCAGTACTTC.

This sequence joins TRBV29-1 and TRBJ1-3; no definite D call. Germline assignment: CDR1 SQVTM and CDR2 ANQGSEA. The germline V and J ends were trimmed by 6 bases and 4 bases, with 10 bases remaining between them. The CDR3 covers 12 residues. The CDR3 spells CSVANLGNTIYF. In DNA form, the CDR3 reads TGCAGCGTCGCTAATCTAGGAAACACCATATATTTT.

The chain links TRBV7-2 to TRBJ2-1, with D perhaps matching TRBD1 (6 bases). Germline CDR1 SGHTA, CDR2 FQGNSA. The CDR3 sequence is 13 residues long. V lost 7 bases and J lost 4, with 11 bases in between. The DNA of the CDR3 is TGTGCCAGCACCCTAGACAGGTACAATGAGCAGTTCTTC. Its translation: CASTLDRYNEQFF.

This chain joins TRBV9 and TRBJ2-2; D possibly uses TRBD1 or TRBD2 (5 bases each). The CDR3 has 15 residues. Germline V gives CDR1 SGDLS, CDR2 YYNGEE. The germline V and J ends were trimmed by 3 bases and 7 bases, with 16 bases remaining between them. The CDR3 here is CASSGRDGRNGELFF. The CDR3 DNA follows: TGTGCCAGCAGCGGAAGGGACGGTCGGAACGGGGAGCTGTTTTTT. Using reference TRBV9 and TRBJ2-2 for the parts outside the CDR3, the full variable domain is DSGVTQTPKHLITATGQRVTLRCSPRSGDLSVYWYQQSLDQGLQFLIQYYNGEERAKGNILERFSAQQFPDLHSELNLSSLELGDSALYFCASSGRDGRNGELFFGEGSRLTVL.

This clonotype was counted only a few times. The chain carries TRBV9 and TRBJ1-4, with 7 positions matching TRBD1. With V trimmed by 3 bases and J by 7 bases, 12 bases remained unmatched. CDR3 length: 16 residues. The germline V gene encodes CDR1 SGDLS and CDR2 YYNGEE. The CDR3 loop is CASSGGGPSRSEKLFF. The CDR3 coding sequence is TGTGCCAGCAGCGGAGGGGGCCCTTCTCGGAGTGAAAAACTGTTTTTT.

The chain links TRBV5-6 to TRBJ2-7; D may be TRBD2 (5 bases). Trimming shortened V by 4 bases and J by 4 bases, and 12 bases separated the two germline ends. CDR3 length: 13 amino acids. Germline values: CDR1 SGHDT, CDR2 YYEEEE. In nucleotides, the CDR3 is TGTGCCAGCAGCCCCCGGTGGGAGTACGAGCAGTACTTC. This encodes CASSPRWEYEQYF.